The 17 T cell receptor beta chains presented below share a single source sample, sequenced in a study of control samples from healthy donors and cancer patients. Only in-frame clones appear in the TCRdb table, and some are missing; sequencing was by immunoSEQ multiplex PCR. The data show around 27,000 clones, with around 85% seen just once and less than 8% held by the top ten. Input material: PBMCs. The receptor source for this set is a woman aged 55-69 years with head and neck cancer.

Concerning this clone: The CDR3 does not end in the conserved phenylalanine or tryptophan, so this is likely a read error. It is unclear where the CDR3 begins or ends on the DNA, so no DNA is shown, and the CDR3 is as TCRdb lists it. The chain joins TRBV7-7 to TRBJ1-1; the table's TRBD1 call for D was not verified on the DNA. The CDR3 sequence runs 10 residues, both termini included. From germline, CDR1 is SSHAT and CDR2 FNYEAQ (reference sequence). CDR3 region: CASSLCRGAE.

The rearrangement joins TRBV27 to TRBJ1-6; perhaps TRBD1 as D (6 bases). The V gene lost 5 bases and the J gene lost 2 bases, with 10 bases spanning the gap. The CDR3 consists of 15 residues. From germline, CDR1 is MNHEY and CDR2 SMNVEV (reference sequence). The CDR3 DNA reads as TGTGCCAGCAGTCTCCGGGACACCTATAATTCACCCCTCCACTTT. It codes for CASSLRDTYNSPLHF.

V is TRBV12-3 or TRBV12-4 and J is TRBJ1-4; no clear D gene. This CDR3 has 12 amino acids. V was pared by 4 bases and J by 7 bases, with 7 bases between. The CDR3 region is CASSWSSEKLFF. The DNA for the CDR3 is TGTGCCAGCAGTTGGTCAAGTGAAAAACTGTTTTTT.

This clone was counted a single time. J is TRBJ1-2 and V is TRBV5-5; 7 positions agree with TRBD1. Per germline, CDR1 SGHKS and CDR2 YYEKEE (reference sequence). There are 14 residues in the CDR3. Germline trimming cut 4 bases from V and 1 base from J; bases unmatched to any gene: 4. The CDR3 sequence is CASSPYRGNYGYTF. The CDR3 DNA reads TGTGCCAGCAGCCCTTACAGGGGTAACTATGGCTACACCTTC. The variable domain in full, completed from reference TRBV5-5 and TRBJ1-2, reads DAGVTQSPTHLIKTRGQQVTLRCSPISGHKSVSWYQQVLGQGPQFIFQYYEKEERGRGNFPDRFSARQFPNYSSELNVNALLLGDSALYLCASSPYRGNYGYTFGSGTRLTVV.

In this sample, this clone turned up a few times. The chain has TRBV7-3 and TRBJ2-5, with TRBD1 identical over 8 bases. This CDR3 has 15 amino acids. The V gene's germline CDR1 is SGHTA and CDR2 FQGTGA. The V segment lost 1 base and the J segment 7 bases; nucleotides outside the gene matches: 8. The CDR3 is CASSLRGQDLGTQYF. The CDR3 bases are TGTGCCAGCAGCTTAAGGGGACAGGACCTCGGGACCCAGTACTTC. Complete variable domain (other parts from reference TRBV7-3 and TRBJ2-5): GAGVSQTPSNKVTEKGKYVELRCDPISGHTALYWYRQSLGQGPEFLIYFQGTGAADDSGLPNDRFFAVRPEGSVSTLKIQRTERGDSAVYLCASSLRGQDLGTQYFGPGTRLLVL.

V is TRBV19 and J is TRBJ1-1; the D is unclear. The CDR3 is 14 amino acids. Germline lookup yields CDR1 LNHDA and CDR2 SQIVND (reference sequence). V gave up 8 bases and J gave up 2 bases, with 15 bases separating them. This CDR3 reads CASYTGLINTEAFF. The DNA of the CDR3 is TGTGCCAGTTATACCGGGCTGATAAACACTGAAGCTTTCTTT.

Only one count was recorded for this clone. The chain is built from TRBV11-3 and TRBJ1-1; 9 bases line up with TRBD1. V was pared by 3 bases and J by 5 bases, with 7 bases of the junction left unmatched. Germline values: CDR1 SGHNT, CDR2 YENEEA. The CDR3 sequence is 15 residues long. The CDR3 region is CASSFWDRDFTEAFF. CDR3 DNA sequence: TGTGCCAGCAGCTTCTGGGACAGGGACTTTACTGAAGCTTTCTTT. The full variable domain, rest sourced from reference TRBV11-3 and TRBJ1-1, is EAGVVQSPRYKIIEKKQPVAFWCNPISGHNTLYWYLQNLGQGPELLIRYENEEAVDDSQLPKDRFSAERLKGVDSTLKIQPAELGDSAVYLCASSFWDRDFTEAFFGQGTRLTVV.

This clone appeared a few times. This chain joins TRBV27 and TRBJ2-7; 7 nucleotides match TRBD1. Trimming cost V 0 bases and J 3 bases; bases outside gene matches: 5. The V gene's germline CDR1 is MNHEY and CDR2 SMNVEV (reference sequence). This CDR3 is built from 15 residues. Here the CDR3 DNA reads TGTGCCAGCAGTTTATCGAGGGCAGGGGGCTACGAGCAGTACTTC. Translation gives CASSLSRAGGYEQYF.

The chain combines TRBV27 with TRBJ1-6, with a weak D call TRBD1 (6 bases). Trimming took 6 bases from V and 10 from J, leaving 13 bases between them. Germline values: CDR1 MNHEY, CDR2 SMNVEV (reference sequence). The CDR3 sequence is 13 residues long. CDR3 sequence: CASRGTLGSPLHF. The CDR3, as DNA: TGTGCCAGCAGGGGGACACTAGGCTCACCCCTCCACTTT.

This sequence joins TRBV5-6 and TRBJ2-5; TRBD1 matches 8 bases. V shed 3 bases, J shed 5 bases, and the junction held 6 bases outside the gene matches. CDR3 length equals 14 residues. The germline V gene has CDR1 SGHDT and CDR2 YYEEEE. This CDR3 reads CASSSDREGETQYF. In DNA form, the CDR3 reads TGTGCCAGCAGCTCGGACAGGGAAGGGGAGACCCAGTACTTC.

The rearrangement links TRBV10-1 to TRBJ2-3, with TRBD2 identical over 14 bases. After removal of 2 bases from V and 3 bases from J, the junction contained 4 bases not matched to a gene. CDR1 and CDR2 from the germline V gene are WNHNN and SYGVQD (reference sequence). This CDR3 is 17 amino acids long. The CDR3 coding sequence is TGCGCCAGCAGTGAGCCTGGACTAGCGGGAGGAACAGATACGCAGTATTTT. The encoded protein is CASSEPGLAGGTDTQYF.

This CDR3 is CASSLYRAFEQFF. In nucleotides, the CDR3 is TGTGCCAGCAGCTTATACAGGGCCTTTGAGCAGTTCTTC. The genes are TRBV7-2 and TRBJ2-1; a possible D gene is TRBD1 (6 bases). The CDR3 spans 13 residues. Germline CDR1 SGHTA, CDR2 FQGNSA. Between the trimmed V and J ends, which lost 2 bases and 9 bases, there was a span of 11 bases.

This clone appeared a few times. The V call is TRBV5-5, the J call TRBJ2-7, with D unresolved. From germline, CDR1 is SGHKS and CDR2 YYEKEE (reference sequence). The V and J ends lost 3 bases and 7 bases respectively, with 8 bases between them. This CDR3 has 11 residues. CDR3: CASSWAEEQYF. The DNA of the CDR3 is TGTGCCAGCAGCTGGGCCGAGGAGCAGTACTTC. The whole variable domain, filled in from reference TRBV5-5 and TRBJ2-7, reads DAGVTQSPTHLIKTRGQQVTLRCSPISGHKSVSWYQQVLGQGPQFIFQYYEKEERGRGNFPDRFSARQFPNYSSELNVNALLLGDSALYLCASSWAEEQYFGPGTRLTVT.

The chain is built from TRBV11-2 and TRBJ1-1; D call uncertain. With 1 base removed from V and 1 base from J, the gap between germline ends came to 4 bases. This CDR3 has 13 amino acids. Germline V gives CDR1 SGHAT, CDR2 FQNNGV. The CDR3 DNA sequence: TGTGCCAGCAGCTTAGCCTCGAACACTGAAGCTTTCTTT. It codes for CASSLASNTEAFF. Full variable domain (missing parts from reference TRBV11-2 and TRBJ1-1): EAGVAQSPRYKIIEKRQSVAFWCNPISGHATLYWYQQILGQGPKLLIQFQNNGVVDDSQLPKDRFSAERLKGVDSTLKIQPAKLEDSAVYLCASSLASNTEAFFGQGTRLTVV.

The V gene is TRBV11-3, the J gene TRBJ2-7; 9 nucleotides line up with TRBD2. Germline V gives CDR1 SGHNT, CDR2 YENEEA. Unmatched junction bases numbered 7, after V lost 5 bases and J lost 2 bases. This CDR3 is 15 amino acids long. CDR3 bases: TGTGCCAGCAGCCAGGCCGGACTAGCGACCTACGAGCAGTACTTC. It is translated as CASSQAGLATYEQYF.

CDR3 amino acids: CASSQDQDLAGGRATQYF. The CDR3 nucleotides are TGTGCCAGCAGCCAAGACCAGGATTTGGCGGGGGGGAGGGCTACGCAGTATTTT. This chain uses TRBV4-2 with TRBJ2-3; the match to TRBD2 covers 9 bases. The V segment lost 0 bases and the J segment 8 bases; nucleotides outside the gene matches: 15. CDR1 is LGHNA, CDR2 YNFKEQ, per germline. This CDR3 region has 18 residues.

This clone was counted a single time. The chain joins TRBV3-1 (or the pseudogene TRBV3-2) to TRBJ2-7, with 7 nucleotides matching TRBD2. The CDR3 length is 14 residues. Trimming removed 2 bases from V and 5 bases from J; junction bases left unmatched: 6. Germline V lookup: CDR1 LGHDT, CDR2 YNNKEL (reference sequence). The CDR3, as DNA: TGTGCCAGCAGCCAAATGACTAGCACGCACGAGCAGTACTTC. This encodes CASSQMTSTHEQYF.